This T cell receptor beta chain emerged from a study of T cells in Graves' hyperthyroidism and ophthalmopathy. Whole-study context: Peripheral blood collection took place at initial diagnosis, before any treatment.

Per the germline V gene, CDR1 is MDHEN and CDR2 is SYDVKM. This CDR3 contains 15 residues. With 6 bases clipped from V and 0 bases from J, the junction kept 4 bases outside the gene matches. This clonotype was recorded at least ten times. Its specificity is unknown. Study-wide results and limits: Among thyroid clonotypes expanded above 0.001, most also appeared in blood.

Orbital computed tomography, thyroid ultrasound, serum thyroxine and TRAb, and clinical symptoms together informed the diagnoses. Out of over 7.5 ml of fresh peripheral blood came the PBMCs. What was amplified from RNA transcripts were TCR beta CDR3 regions. The HTBI primer set was used in a first-round RT-PCR of the TCR CDR3. TCRdb reprocessed the multiplex PCR reads with MiXCR, giving one entry per CDR3 protein. The sample includes approximately 630,000 distinct CDR3 sequences, 15% to 20% of them seen just once. Sequenced: blood. V is TRBV28 and J is TRBJ2-3, with 9 bases fitting TRBD2. This sequence originates from a woman aged 25-40 years with Graves' hyperthyroidism. CDR3: CASSPLAGSTDTQYF. The CDR3 DNA reads TGTGCCAGCAGCCCGCTAGCGGGAAGCACAGATACGCAGTATTTT.